Listed here are 14 T cell receptor beta chains from one sample, sequenced in a study of response to subunit inactivated influenza vaccine. From the RT-PCR reads, TCRdb called clonotypes with MiXCR, one entry per CDR3 protein. This sample carries 300,000 to 350,000 distinct CDR3 sequences, 20% to 25% of them seen once, and the ten largest clones take roughly 10%. The sequences come from PBMCs from blood, collected about 20 months after vaccination. Every receptor here comes from a man aged 50-75 years who received an inactivated influenza vaccine.

This clonotype was seen many times. CDR3 DNA: TGCAGTGCTCCGGACCGAAGGGGACTCTATGGCTACACCTTC. Its protein is CSAPDRRGLYGYTF. This chain links TRBV20-1 with TRBJ1-2, with D perhaps TRBD1 (5 bases). This CDR3 is 14 amino acids long. Germline CDR1 is DFQATT and CDR2 is SNEGSKA (reference sequence). The V and J ends lost 5 bases and 4 bases respectively, with 17 bases between them.

The chain links TRBV24-1 to TRBJ2-7; possibly TRBD1 or TRBD2 for D (5 bases each). This CDR3 is 16 amino acids long. Trimming shortened V by 4 bases and J by 3 bases, and 18 bases separated the two germline ends. Germline CDR1 and CDR2: KGHDR and SFDVKD. CDR3 sequence: CATSDLGASGSYEQYF. The CDR3 region has the DNA TGTGCCACCAGTGACCTTGGGGCATCAGGGAGCTACGAGCAGTACTTC.

In its sample, this clonotype was seen a few times. V is TRBV20-1 and J is TRBJ2-7; TRBD1 matches 8 bases. CDR3 length: 13 amino acids. Losses at the gene ends were 5 bases for V and 4 bases for J; bases not matched to a gene: 7. Germline CDR1 and CDR2: DFQATT and SNEGSKA (reference sequence). CDR3 residues: CSAPRQGAYEQYF. The CDR3 DNA follows: TGCAGTGCTCCCCGGCAGGGGGCTTACGAGCAGTACTTC.

This chain connects TRBV29-1 to TRBJ1-5, with 10 bases lining up with TRBD1. Looked up from germline, CDR1 is SQVTM and CDR2 is ANQGSEA. Trimming cost V 7 bases and J 6 bases; bases outside gene matches: 6. This CDR3 has 13 amino acids. CDR3 nucleotide sequence: TGCAGCGCCGGACAGGGGGTCGGTCAGCCCCAGCATTTT. Translation gives CSAGQGVGQPQHF.

This clonotype turned up a few times. The chain employs TRBV18 and TRBJ1-1; D gene unclear. This CDR3 is built from 14 residues. The germline V and J ends were trimmed by 2 bases and 1 base, with 8 bases remaining between them. CDR1 is KGHSH and CDR2 is LQKENI in the germline V gene. CDR3 amino acids: CASSPKFQNTEAFF. For the CDR3, the DNA is TGTGCCAGCTCACCAAAGTTCCAGAACACTGAAGCTTTCTTT.

V gene TRBV12-3 or TRBV12-4 combines with J gene TRBJ1-2; 8 nucleotides line up with TRBD1. CDR3 size: 13 residues. V was pared by 4 bases and J by 9 bases, with 7 bases of the junction left unmatched. The CDR3 region is CASSSGTGLSYTF. The DNA for the CDR3 is TGTGCCAGCAGTTCTGGGACAGGACTTAGCTACACCTTC.

There are many counts of this clonotype. The V call is TRBV3-1, the J call TRBJ1-1, with D possibly matching TRBD1 (6 bases). This CDR3 has 14 amino acids. Germline values: CDR1 LGHDT, CDR2 YNNKEL (reference sequence). V shed 4 bases and J shed 1 base, with 10 bases lying between them. Here the CDR3 reads CASSPTTGNTEAFF. CDR3 in DNA: TGTGCCAGCAGCCCCACGACAGGGAACACTGAAGCTTTCTTT.

This clonotype has at least ten counts. This chain uses TRBV2 with TRBJ2-5; a possible D gene is TRBD2 (6 bases). CDR1 is SNHLY, CDR2 FYNNEI, per germline. The CDR3 is made up of 15 amino acids. V lost 7 bases, J lost 2 bases, and 17 bases lay in between. The DNA of the CDR3 is TGTGCCAGCACTCTAGGAGGGATGATTCAAGAGACCCAGTACTTC. It encodes CASTLGGMIQETQYF.

The chain joins TRBV7-2 to TRBJ1-1, with D possibly matching TRBD1 (6 bases). In germline, CDR1 is SGHTA, CDR2 FQGNSA. Between the trimmed V and J ends, which lost 0 bases and 4 bases, there was a span of 12 bases. The CDR3 contains 15 residues. CDR3 amino acids: CASSLAGSRGTEAFF. The CDR3 DNA reads as TGTGCCAGCAGCTTAGCGGGTTCCAGGGGCACTGAAGCTTTCTTT.

This clonotype was detected a few times. The chain is built from TRBV7-9 and TRBJ1-4; D gene ambiguous. V was shortened by 2 bases and J by 8 bases, with 15 bases between the two germline ends. Germline assignment: CDR1 SEHNR and CDR2 FQNEAQ (reference sequence). CDR3 length equals 15 residues. The CDR3 sequence: CASSLYLERGEKLFF. For the CDR3, the DNA is TGTGCCAGCAGCTTATATTTGGAGAGAGGAGAAAAACTGTTTTTT.

The V call is TRBV6-5, the J call TRBJ2-1; no firm D call. This CDR3 contains 11 residues. Germline V gene data show CDR1 as MNHEY and CDR2 as SVGAGI. Between the trimmed V and J ends, which lost 5 bases and 7 bases, there was a span of 6 bases. CDR3 residues: CASSTGNEQFF. The DNA for the CDR3 is TGTGCCAGCAGTACCGGGAATGAGCAGTTCTTC.

This rearrangement joins TRBV20-1 to TRBJ1-4, with a tentative D call TRBD1 (5 bases). The CDR3 runs 21 residues. Germline V gene data show CDR1 as DFQATT and CDR2 as SNEGSKA (reference sequence). V was shortened by 0 bases and J by 4 bases, with 30 bases between the two germline ends. This chain's CDR3 is CSARDQNLISRTDRLNEKLFF. CDR3 DNA sequence: TGCAGTGCTAGAGATCAAAATTTGATTTCGCGAACAGACAGACTTAATGAAAAACTGTTTTTT.

This clonotype was seen repeatedly, ten times or more. The rearrangement links TRBV11-2 to TRBJ2-7, with 10 bases matching TRBD1. The CDR3 is made up of 16 amino acids. Germline-derived CDR1 and CDR2 are SGHAT and FQNNGV. J lost 7 bases, V lost 5 bases, and 14 bases had no gene match. The CDR3 nucleotides are TGTGCCAGCAGCATATACCGGGACAGGGGTTTTCGGGAGCAGTACTTC. Encoded protein: CASSIYRDRGFREQYF.

The V and J genes are TRBV15 and TRBJ2-7, with D perhaps being TRBD1 or TRBD2 (5 bases each). The CDR3 totals 15 residues. Between the trimmed V and J ends, which lost 0 bases and 2 bases, there was a span of 11 bases. Germline V gene sequence: CDR1 LNHNV, CDR2 YYDKDF (reference sequence). The CDR3 loop is CATSRDSGPAYEQYF. The CDR3, as DNA: TGTGCCACCAGCAGAGATTCGGGACCTGCCTACGAGCAGTACTTC.